The 17 T cell receptor beta chains reported below all come from one sample, sequenced in a study of T cell responses to AZD1222 COVID-19 vaccine. Using immunoSEQ multiplex PCR, the repertoire was profiled, and TCRdb retains in-frame clones only, with some absent. The sample includes 85,000 to 90,000 clones, just over 85% of them seen just once. The input for sequencing was peripheral blood, taken on day 0 of MenACWY control vaccination. Every receptor here comes from an adult in good health.

The chain uses TRBV5-6 and TRBJ2-7; D ambiguous. Germline V gives CDR1 SGHDT, CDR2 YYEEEE. The CDR3 has 14 amino acids. Trimming took 4 bases from V and 2 from J, leaving 13 bases between them. This CDR3 reads CASSDGLITYEQYF. The CDR3 DNA reads TGTGCCAGCAGCGACGGGCTTATAACCTACGAGCAGTACTTC.

The rearrangement uses TRBV5-1 and TRBJ1-3; TRBD1 agrees at 8 bases. Germline lookup yields CDR1 SGHRS and CDR2 YFSETQ. The CDR3 covers 17 residues. The V segment lost 0 bases and the J segment 2 bases; nucleotides outside the gene matches: 7. The CDR3 bases are TGCGCCAGCAGCTTGGAGCTCCAGGGACAGGCTGGAAACACCATATATTTT. Translated: CASSLELQGQAGNTIYF.

This clone occurred once. V is TRBV13 and J is TRBJ1-2; a possible D gene is TRBD1 (5 bases). This CDR3 is 12 amino acids long. V lost 1 base and J 8 bases, leaving 8 bases between the germline ends. Germline CDR1 reads PRHDT; CDR2 reads FYEKMQ (reference sequence). The DNA for the CDR3 is TGTGCCAGCAGCTTAGCAGGGTTCGGCTACACCTTC. It is translated as CASSLAGFGYTF.

The V gene is TRBV7-9, the J gene TRBJ1-2; 9 nucleotides align to TRBD1. The ends lost 4 bases at V and 8 bases at J; junction bases unmatched: 8. From germline, CDR1 is SEHNR and CDR2 FQNEAQ (reference sequence). The CDR3 is made up of 14 amino acids. The CDR3 region has the DNA TGTGCCAGCAGCTCTTCCGGGACAGGGCGCGGCTACACCTTC. Translated: CASSSSGTGRGYTF.

This clone occurred a few times. V usage is TRBV7-8 and J usage is TRBJ1-5; D uncertain. Germline values: CDR1 SGHVS, CDR2 FQNEAQ. V lost 0 bases to trimming and J lost 6 bases, with 9 bases between them. This CDR3 contains 14 residues. The CDR3 DNA is TGTGCCAGCAGCTTAGCAGGGCGTAGTCAGCCCCAGCATTTT. Translated: CASSLAGRSQPQHF.

V gene TRBV30 combines with J gene TRBJ1-4, with D hard to call. Germline V lookup: CDR1 GTSNPN, CDR2 SVGIG (reference sequence). The V end lost 3 bases, the J end lost 5 bases, and 13 bases lay between the germline ends. This CDR3 has 14 amino acids. The CDR3 sequence is CAWRGSQSNEKLFF. DNA for the CDR3: TGTGCCTGGAGGGGTAGTCAGTCGAATGAAAAACTGTTTTTT.

The gene calls are TRBV28 and TRBJ1-4; 8 nucleotides match TRBD1. The CDR3 totals 15 residues. Trimming cost V 6 bases and J 7 bases; bases outside gene matches: 10. Germline V lookup: CDR1 MDHEN, CDR2 SYDVKM. The CDR3 protein is CASSGRGQGGEKLFF. The CDR3 nucleotides are TGTGCCAGCAGCGGCAGGGGGCAGGGAGGTGAAAAACTGTTTTTT.

The rearrangement uses TRBV4-1 and TRBJ1-1; 7 bases line up with TRBD1. The germline V gene encodes CDR1 MGHRA and CDR2 YSYEKL. With 4 bases clipped from V and 3 bases from J, the junction kept 11 bases outside the gene matches. The CDR3 consists of 16 residues. DNA of the CDR3: TGCGCCAGCAGCCCCCCCCAGGGGGGCGAGGACACTGAAGCTTTCTTT. As protein: CASSPPQGGEDTEAFF.

The chain is built from TRBV19 and TRBJ1-1, with D possibly matching TRBD1 (5 bases). CDR3 length: 13 amino acids. V lost 4 bases, J lost 2 bases, and 8 bases lay in between. CDR1 is LNHDA, CDR2 SQIVND, per germline (reference sequence). CDR3 residues: CASSSDSNTEAFF. The CDR3 DNA is TGTGCCAGTAGTAGCGACAGCAACACTGAAGCTTTCTTT.

The CDR3 DNA is TGTGCCAGCAGCTTTTTGGGCTGGGCCCTGAACACTGAAGCTTTCTTT. As protein: CASSFLGWALNTEAFF. The chain recombines TRBV5-6 with TRBJ1-1; D not certain. From germline, CDR1 is SGHDT and CDR2 YYEEEE. Trimming stripped 2 bases from V and 0 bases from J, with 14 bases between. The CDR3 covers 16 residues.

The CDR3 loop reads CASSLDRGVEDTQYF. CDR3 nucleotide sequence: TGTGCCAGCAGCTTAGATCGGGGGGTTGAAGATACGCAGTATTTT. This chain joins TRBV7-8 and TRBJ2-3; 7 bases align to TRBD2. CDR3 length: 15 residues. CDR1 and CDR2 from the germline V gene are SGHVS and FQNEAQ. V lost 1 base to trimming and J lost 5 bases; unmatched junction nucleotides: 6.

The rearrangement joins TRBV20-1 to TRBJ1-1; 12 positions agree with TRBD1. Trimming at V came to 3 bases and at J to 4 bases, leaving 3 bases not matched to a gene. Germline values: CDR1 DFQATT, CDR2 SNEGSKA (reference sequence). The CDR3 totals 14 residues. The CDR3 reads CSASPGQGATEAFF. In DNA form, the CDR3 reads TGCAGTGCTAGTCCGGGACAGGGGGCCACTGAAGCTTTCTTT.

V is TRBV19 and J is TRBJ1-1; D call uncertain. The CDR3 runs 14 residues. Germline V gives CDR1 LNHDA, CDR2 SQIVND (reference sequence). V was cut by 5 bases and J by 1 base, with 11 bases left in between. The CDR3 region is CASSVGPGNTEAFF. DNA of the CDR3: TGTGCCAGTAGTGTCGGCCCGGGGAACACTGAAGCTTTCTTT.

The rearrangement uses TRBV19 and TRBJ2-5; no firm D call. Germline CDR1 reads LNHDA; CDR2 reads SQIVND (reference sequence). Trimming took 5 bases from V and 0 from J, leaving 7 bases between them. The CDR3 is 13 residues long. The CDR3 loop reads CASSQSNQETQYF. The CDR3 DNA reads as TGTGCCAGTAGTCAATCTAACCAAGAGACCCAGTACTTC.

The chain carries TRBV19 and TRBJ2-3; TRBD2 matches at 12 bases. V dropped 5 bases and J dropped 4; count of bases not matched to a gene: 7. CDR1 and CDR2 (germline): LNHDA, SQIVND (reference sequence). The length of the CDR3 is 16 residues. DNA of the CDR3: TGTGCCAGTAGTCTTCGACTAGCGGGGGAGGCAGATACGCAGTATTTT. Translating it yields CASSLRLAGEADTQYF.

This clone was counted a few times. This chain links TRBV11-1 with TRBJ2-2; the D gene is possibly TRBD2 (6 bases). The CDR3 is 17 residues long. The germline gives CDR1 SGHAT, CDR2 FQDESV (reference sequence). V lost 0 bases to trimming and J lost 6 bases, with 17 bases between them. The CDR3 coding sequence is TGTGCCAGCAGCTTAGCGTCAACTGGCTGGGGGGCCGGGGAGCTGTTTTTT. This gives the protein CASSLASTGWGAGELFF.

A remark on this clone: The junction and the germline gene differ at one end; a read error may be behind it. The chain joins TRBV6-1 to TRBJ1-5; a weak D match, TRBD1 (6 bases). This CDR3 spans 14 amino acids. Germline V gene sequence: CDR1 MNHNS, CDR2 SASEGT. In nucleotides, the CDR3 is TGTGCCAGCAGCGAAGACAACAGGGTCCAGCCCCAGCATTTT. Protein: CASSEDNRVQPQHF.